The entry below describes one T cell receptor (beta chain). The record originates from a study of blood T cell repertoires in COVID-19. Study-wide context: Collection of acute and convalescent COVID-19 samples took place in the United States, Italy and Spain. T cells, B-cell-depleted T cells, or PBMCs provided the cDNA or gDNA that served as material.

Germline CDR1 and CDR2: SGHVS and FNYEAQ. CDR3 length equals 16 residues. V was clipped by 5 bases and J by 1 base, with 14 bases between them. Original data processing: Reference gene primer amplification yielded estimated nucleated cell counts. The method was immunoSEQ multiplex PCR; TCRdb's version includes in-frame clones alone and lacks a portion of them. The V and J calls and clone size come from that table; D and trimming were worked out from the DNA. This sample has about 300,000 clones, with approximately 88% found just once. Specimen: peripheral blood. The rearrangement uses TRBV7-6 and TRBJ2-2; TRBD2 might be the D (6 bases). The source of this sequence is a man younger than 35 with active or convalescent COVID-19. The CDR3 sequence: CASSQPGLQNTGELFF. The CDR3 DNA reads TGTGCCAGCAGCCAACCGGGACTCCAGAACACCGGGGAGCTGTTTTTT.